This TCR beta chain was found in a study of blood T cell repertoires in COVID-19. The germline V and J ends were trimmed by 4 bases and 6 bases, with 6 bases remaining between them. CDR3 length: 11 amino acids. In germline, CDR1 is MGHRA, CDR2 YSYEKL. This clone is a singleton in its sample. Assay: immunoSEQ multiplex PCR; the TCRdb copy retains only in-frame clones and omits some. This repertoire shows about 300,000 clones, about 86% found once; its top ten account for about 1.2%. The gene calls are TRBV4-1 and TRBJ1-1; unclear D gene. Sequenced sample: peripheral blood. The clonotype was recovered from a woman between 50 and 59 years old with acute or convalescent COVID-19. This CDR3 reads CASSRGAEAFF. The CDR3 DNA sequence: TGCGCCAGCAGCCGCGGGGCTGAAGCTTTCTTT.